Below are 26 T cell receptor beta chains sequenced from a single sample in a study of neurological immune-mediated disorders. TCRdb passed the 5' RACE reads through MiXCR, listing each CDR3 protein once. The sample includes just over 50,000 distinct CDR3 sequences, 3% to 4% seen only once; the top ten take more than 5%. The sample taken for sequencing was PBMCs. The receptors were gathered from a man aged 40-49 years with multiple sclerosis.

Many counts were recorded for this clonotype. V usage is TRBV20-1 and J usage is TRBJ2-2; D perhaps matches TRBD2 (6 bases). Germline-derived CDR1 and CDR2 are DFQATT and SNEGSKA (reference sequence). V was pared by 0 bases and J by 3 bases, with 20 bases between. The CDR3 sequence is 18 residues long. The CDR3 nucleotides are TGCAGTGCTAGAGATGTCGGGGTGGCGGGGACTGACACCGGGGAGCTGTTTTTT. Translating it yields CSARDVGVAGTDTGELFF.

This clonotype came up many times. This sequence joins TRBV12-3 or TRBV12-4 and TRBJ1-6; a weak D match, TRBD1 (6 bases). This CDR3 is 16 amino acids long. The V gene lost 5 bases and the J gene lost 7 bases, with 18 bases spanning the gap. DNA of the CDR3: TGTGCCAGCAGTCAAAACTCGGCGGGGGGCAATTCACCCCTCCACTTT. Translation: CASSQNSAGGNSPLHF.

This clonotype turned up a few times. The V and J genes are TRBV14 and TRBJ2-3, with D tentatively TRBD1 (6 bases). CDR3 length: 17 amino acids. V was clipped by 4 bases and J by 2 bases, with 19 bases between them. The germline V gene encodes CDR1 SGHDN and CDR2 FVKESK. The CDR3 DNA sequence: TGTGCCAGCAGCCCCAGCAGGGACACAAGTTACACAGATACGCAGTATTTT. Its protein is CASSPSRDTSYTDTQYF.

In this sample, this clonotype turned up many times. A much larger clone lies one base from this, so it may be a read error. J is TRBJ1-3 and V is TRBV5-1; D is unclear. This CDR3 spans 13 amino acids. CDR1 is SGHRS, CDR2 YFSETQ, per germline. This chain's CDR3 is CASSPRTGKTIYF. CDR3 sequence (DNA): TGCGCCAGTTCGCCTAGAACCGGAAAAACCATATATTTT.

This clonotype was seen ten or more times. This chain links TRBV20-1 with TRBJ1-2, with 7 bases lining up with TRBD1. Trimming took 0 bases from V and 0 from J; bases not matched to a gene: 7. Germline loops: CDR1 DFQATT, CDR2 SNEGSKA (reference sequence). The CDR3 consists of 16 residues. The CDR3 DNA reads as TGCAGTGCTAGAGATCATGGGGACAGTTCTAACTATGGCTACACCTTC. Translating gives CSARDHGDSSNYGYTF.

This clonotype turned up a few times. A much bigger clone sits one base away, suggesting this may be a read error. The chain is built from TRBV11-2 and TRBJ1-1; no clear D gene. Trimming took 3 bases from V and 3 from J, leaving 8 bases between them. This CDR3 is built from 13 residues. CDR1 is SGHAT and CDR2 is FQNNGV in the germline V gene. CDR3 coding DNA: TGTGCCAGCAGCTTTCAATCGGACACTGAAGCTTTCTTT. Translating it yields CASSFQSDTEAFF.

This clonotype was recorded many times. V and J are TRBV20-1 and TRBJ2-2; 12 bases are a match to TRBD2. Losses at the gene ends were 6 bases for V and 4 bases for J; bases not matched to a gene: 3. Germline lookup yields CDR1 DFQATT and CDR2 SNEGSKA (reference sequence). This CDR3 contains 14 residues. The chain's CDR3 is CSARTSGVTGELFF. As DNA, the CDR3 is TGCAGTGCCCGGACTAGCGGGGTCACCGGGGAGCTGTTTTTT.

This clonotype has more than one count but fewer than ten. V is TRBV5-1 and J is TRBJ1-6; unclear D gene. The CDR3 runs to 14 residues. The germline V gene has CDR1 SGHRS and CDR2 YFSETQ. V lost 7 bases to trimming and J lost 7 bases, with 15 bases between them. This chain's CDR3 is CASATGNGNSPLHF. Written as DNA, the CDR3 is TGCGCCAGCGCCACCGGAAACGGGAATTCACCCCTCCACTTT.

This clonotype occurred many times. The chain links TRBV7-2 to TRBJ2-6; a weak D match, TRBD1 (6 bases). Germline CDR1 reads SGHTA; CDR2 reads FQGNSA. V gave up 5 bases and J gave up 1 base, with 15 bases separating them. This CDR3 is 17 amino acids long. CDR3 in DNA: TGTGCCAGCAGCCGATACCGGGACAAATCTGGGGCCAACGTCCTGACTTTC. Amino acid sequence: CASSRYRDKSGANVLTF.

At least ten counts were recorded for this clonotype. V usage is TRBV5-1 and J usage is TRBJ2-7; a possible D gene is TRBD2 (6 bases). This CDR3 is 16 amino acids long. CDR1 SGHRS and CDR2 YFSETQ come from the germline V gene. Trimming shortened V by 2 bases and J by 3 bases, and 18 bases separated the two germline ends. Here the CDR3 DNA reads TGCGCCAGCAGCTTTTCCTCCGGGAGTCGAGGCTACGAGCAGTACTTC. It encodes CASSFSSGSRGYEQYF.

This clonotype was counted at least ten times. This rearrangement joins TRBV10-3 to TRBJ2-3, with 9 bases that match TRBD2. The CDR3 is made up of 15 amino acids. Germline CDR1 is ENHRY and CDR2 is SYGVKD. Trimming took 6 bases from V and 2 from J; bases not matched to a gene: 6. CDR3 bases: TGTGCCATCAGGTCCAGCGGGGGGTCCACAGATACGCAGTATTTT. Its protein product is CAIRSSGGSTDTQYF.

This clonotype was recorded many times. The chain links TRBV4-2 to TRBJ2-3, with a weak D call TRBD2 (7 bases). There are 19 residues in the CDR3. Germline V lookup: CDR1 LGHNA, CDR2 YNFKEQ. V gave up 5 bases and J gave up 0 bases, with 24 bases separating them. In nucleotides, the CDR3 is TGTGCCAGCAGCAAAGGCGGGGGCGGTGGGACCGCCAGCACAGATACGCAGTATTTT. Translated: CASSKGGGGGTASTDTQYF.

The sample holds many counts of this clonotype. This chain connects TRBV20-1 to TRBJ1-2; the D is unclear. This CDR3 has 12 amino acids. V lost 6 bases and J 2 bases, leaving 10 bases between the germline ends. Per the germline V gene, CDR1 is DFQATT and CDR2 is SNEGSKA (reference sequence). The CDR3, as DNA: TGCAGTGCCGTAACAGAAAACTATGGCTACACCTTC. Translation gives CSAVTENYGYTF.

This clonotype has a count of ten or more. In nucleotides, the CDR3 is TGCAGTGCTAGAGATCTAACAGGGTACTCCTACGAGCAGTACTTC. This encodes CSARDLTGYSYEQYF. The chain carries TRBV20-1 and TRBJ2-7; D might be TRBD1 (6 bases). The CDR3 has 15 residues. V was shortened by 0 bases and J by 0 bases, with 12 bases between the two germline ends. Germline CDR1 DFQATT, CDR2 SNEGSKA (reference sequence).

This clonotype has a count of ten or more. J is TRBJ2-1 and V is TRBV7-6, with no clear D. This CDR3 comprises 14 residues. The V gene's germline CDR1 is SGHVS and CDR2 FNYEAQ. Trimming shortened V by 3 bases and J by 4 bases, and 10 bases separated the two germline ends. CDR3 region: CASSLDQGYNEQFF. Here the CDR3 DNA reads TGTGCCAGCAGCTTGGACCAAGGATACAATGAGCAGTTCTTC.

The chain has TRBV18 and TRBJ2-7; TRBD1 matches at 7 bases. V shed 3 bases and J 3 bases; nucleotides not matched to a gene: 8. The V gene's germline CDR1 is KGHSH and CDR2 LQKENI. CDR3 size: 15 residues. The CDR3 DNA reads TGTGCCAGCTCACCCAGACAGGGAGCCGGCTACGAGCAGTACTTC. Protein sequence: CASSPRQGAGYEQYF. Combining the CDR3 with reference TRBV18 and TRBJ2-7 gives the whole variable domain NAGVMQNPRHLVRRRGQEARLRCSPMKGHSHVYWYRQLPEEGLKFMVYLQKENIIDESGMPKERFSAEFPKEGPSILRIQQVVRGDSAAYFCASSPRQGAGYEQYFGPGTRLTVT.

This clonotype was recorded at least ten times. The chain employs TRBV20-1 and TRBJ1-1; TRBD1 agrees at 9 bases. The CDR3 extends over 19 amino acids. V was clipped by 0 bases and J by 0 bases; unmatched bases: 14. CDR1 DFQATT and CDR2 SNEGSKA come from the germline V gene (reference sequence). The CDR3 loop is CSARDRSPQGAKMNTEAFF. Here the CDR3 DNA reads TGCAGTGCTAGAGATCGGTCCCCACAGGGGGCGAAAATGAACACTGAAGCTTTCTTT.

This clonotype was counted many times. The V gene is TRBV29-1, the J gene TRBJ1-2; TRBD1 agrees at 10 bases. This CDR3 spans 11 amino acids. The ends lost 8 bases at V and 8 bases at J; junction bases unmatched: 5. Germline V CDR1 and CDR2: SQVTM, ANQGSEA. The CDR3 loop reads CSLWTGGGYTF. In DNA, the CDR3 is TGCAGCTTATGGACAGGGGGAGGCTACACCTTC.

This clonotype was observed at least ten times. The chain links TRBV28 to TRBJ1-4; D is undetermined. This CDR3 is 14 amino acids long. The germline CDR1 and CDR2 sequences are MDHEN and SYDVKM. Trimming pared 3 bases from V and 2 bases from J, leaving 7 bases between. The CDR3 sequence is CASSFVGTNEKLFF. The CDR3 coding sequence is TGTGCCAGCAGTTTCGTCGGGACTAATGAAAAACTGTTTTTT. The whole variable domain, remainder taken from reference TRBV28 and TRBJ1-4, is DVKVTQSSRYLVKRTGEKVFLECVQDMDHENMFWYRQDPGLGLRLIYFSYDVKMKEKGDIPEGYSVSREKKERFSLILESASTNQTSMYLCASSFVGTNEKLFFGSGTQLSVL.

This clonotype occurred many times. The V gene is TRBV28, the J gene TRBJ2-3; weak D call: TRBD2 (6 bases). This CDR3 is built from 15 residues. V was clipped by 5 bases and J by 0 bases, with 12 bases between them. CDR1 and CDR2 (germline): MDHEN, SYDVKM. The CDR3 region is CASSDSGTSTDTQYF. The CDR3 region has the DNA TGTGCCAGCAGTGATTCCGGGACTAGCACAGATACGCAGTATTTT.

This clonotype was seen ten or more times. The rearrangement joins TRBV20-1 to TRBJ2-7; TRBD2 aligns across 8 bases. V gave up 6 bases and J gave up 2 bases; unmatched junction bases: 9. There are 14 residues in the CDR3. CDR1 and CDR2 (germline): DFQATT, SNEGSKA (reference sequence). CDR3 protein: CSAGIAGRTYEQYF. The CDR3 DNA sequence: TGCAGTGCGGGGATAGCGGGGAGGACCTACGAGCAGTACTTC.

This clonotype was counted many times. The chain is built from TRBV7-9 and TRBJ1-5; no clear D. The V end lost 5 bases, the J end lost 5 bases, and 16 bases lay between the germline ends. The V gene's germline CDR1 is SEHNR and CDR2 FQNEAQ (reference sequence). The CDR3 is made up of 15 amino acids. CDR3 in DNA: TGTGCCAGCAGCCCTAGTGGTGGTCCTGATCAGCCCCAGCATTTT. It encodes CASSPSGGPDQPQHF.

In its sample, this clonotype was seen many times. The J gene is TRBJ1-3, the V gene TRBV12-3 or TRBV12-4; D uncertain. Trimming removed 3 bases at V and 4 bases at J, with 7 bases between. The CDR3 is 13 residues long. The CDR3 here is CASSLSNGNTIYF. The DNA for the CDR3 is TGTGCCAGCAGTTTGTCCAACGGAAACACCATATATTTT.

Concerning this clonotype: Sequence at one end of the junction differs from germline and may be a read error. The V and J genes are TRBV5-1 and TRBJ2-3; D remains unclear. The CDR3 is 12 residues long. In germline, CDR1 is SGHRS, CDR2 YFSETQ. The CDR3 region has the DNA TGCGCCAGCAGCCAAACATCAGATTCGCAGTATTTT. Translating gives CASSQTSDSQYF.

Ten or more counts support this clonotype. The rearrangement joins TRBV24-1 to TRBJ2-1, with 9 positions matching TRBD1. There are 16 residues in the CDR3. Germline assignment: CDR1 KGHDR and CDR2 SFDVKD. With V trimmed by 4 bases and J by 5 bases, 8 bases remained unmatched. The CDR3 DNA is TGTGCCACCAGTGAGGGACAGGGTCTCGTCAACAATGAGCAGTTCTTC. Translating it yields CATSEGQGLVNNEQFF.

The J gene is TRBJ2-5, the V gene TRBV5-1; the D call may be TRBD1 or TRBD2 (5 bases each). The CDR3 consists of 15 residues. Germline assignment: CDR1 SGHRS and CDR2 YFSETQ. Trimming removed 3 bases at V and 5 bases at J, with 17 bases between. In DNA form, the CDR3 reads TGCGCCAGCAGCTCCCTGGGGACCGCCCGGGAGACCCAGTACTTC. This gives the protein CASSSLGTARETQYF.